This T cell receptor beta chain came from a study of early T cells in non-severe SARS-CoV-2 infection. Trimming shortened V by 2 bases and J by 9 bases, and 11 bases separated the two germline ends. The CDR3 length is 13 residues. Looked up from germline, CDR1 is KGHSH and CDR2 is LQKENI. In its sample, this clonotype was seen many times. Unique molecular identifiers were attached to individual cDNA molecules. TCRdb recomputed calls from the 5' RACE reads with MiXCR, one row per CDR3 protein. The table has 95,000 to 120,000 distinct CDR3 sequences, 12% seen once. The chain couples TRBV18 to TRBJ1-5; D is uncertain. This TCR was sampled from an adult who was a healthcare worker with PCR-confirmed SARS-CoV-2 infection or an uninfected control (not recorded which). The sample consisted of whole blood. The DNA of the CDR3 is TGTGCCAGCTCACCAGGCAGCCCAGTGCCCCAGCATTTT. This sequence encodes CASSPGSPVPQHF.